This TCR beta chain was observed in a study of T cell changes during pregnancy in multiple sclerosis. Measured with immunoSEQ multiplex PCR; TCRdb has only the in-frame clones, and not every one. The data hold roughly 88,000 clones, with roughly 90% observed a single time. J gave up 0 bases and V 4 bases, and 7 bases lay outside the gene matches. The CDR3 is 17 amino acids. Germline V gene data show CDR1 as SGHVS and CDR2 as FQNEAQ. V usage is TRBV7-8 and J usage is TRBJ2-3; 10 bases fit TRBD2. The source is a female donor with multiple sclerosis, enrolled in a pregnancy study. This sample comprised peripheral blood, obtained in the first trimester of pregnancy. CDR3 loop: CASSSRRLAGSTDTQYF. The CDR3 bases are TGTGCCAGCAGCTCCAGGAGACTAGCGGGTAGCACAGATACGCAGTATTTT. The entire variable domain, with the rest obtained from reference TRBV7-8 and TRBJ2-3, is as follows: GAGVSQSPRYKVAKRGQDVALRCDPISGHVSLFWYQQALGQGPEFLTYFQNEAQLDKSGLPSDRFFAERPEGSVSTLKIQRTQQEDSAVYLCASSSRRLAGSTDTQYFGPGTRLTVL.